Presented here are 12 T cell receptor beta chains from one specimen sequenced in a study of cytomegalovirus exposure and HLA in healthy donors. PCR employed 60 Vbeta and 13 Jbeta primers. Repertoires were generated with immunoSEQ multiplex PCR, while TCRdb's copy carries only in-frame clones and drops some. In the table there are some 170,000 clones, about 80% of which are singletons. Sequences were obtained from PBMCs. The receptors shown here come from a woman in her 50s in good health and CMV-seronegative.

The chain carries TRBV2 and TRBJ2-5; 9 bases match TRBD2. This CDR3 has 13 residues. With V trimmed by 8 bases and J by 1 base, 2 bases remained unmatched. Germline loops: CDR1 SNHLY, CDR2 FYNNEI. CDR3: CASGGLAQETQYF. CDR3 in DNA: TGTGCCAGCGGGGGACTAGCCCAAGAGACCCAGTACTTC.

The rearrangement links TRBV28 to TRBJ2-7; D may be TRBD2 (5 bases). CDR1 is MDHEN, CDR2 SYDVKM, per germline. This CDR3 has 17 residues. V was shortened by 3 bases and J by 1 base, with 19 bases between the two germline ends. The CDR3 DNA reads as TGTGCCAGCAGTTTGATCGGAGGAAGGGATAAGTCCTACGAGCAGTACTTC. As protein: CASSLIGGRDKSYEQYF.

This clone was picked up one time. This chain connects TRBV19 to TRBJ2-7; 12 nucleotides line up with TRBD2. V gave up 9 bases and J gave up 0 bases; unmatched junction bases: 9. CDR3 length: 16 amino acids. Per the germline V gene, CDR1 is LNHDA and CDR2 is SQIVND (reference sequence). The CDR3 region has the DNA TGTGCCAGAAACTATAGGACTAGCGGGAACTCCTACGAGCAGTACTTC. This sequence encodes CARNYRTSGNSYEQYF. The full variable domain, rest sourced from reference TRBV19 and TRBJ2-7, is DGGITQSPKYLFRKEGQNVTLSCEQNLNHDAMYWYRQDPGQGLRLIYYSQIVNDFQKGDIAEGYSVSREKKESFPLTVTSAQKNPTAFYLCARNYRTSGNSYEQYFGPGTRLTVT.

This clone was detected once. The V call is TRBV7-9, the J call TRBJ2-2; 10 bases fit TRBD2. The CDR3 runs 13 residues. V was pared by 9 bases and J by 3 bases, with 1 base of the junction left unmatched. Germline-derived CDR1 and CDR2 are SEHNR and FQNEAQ (reference sequence). The DNA for the CDR3 is TGTGCCAGAAGCGGGGGGGACACCGGGGAGCTGTTTTTT. It yields the protein CARSGGDTGELFF.

The chain combines TRBV7-8 with TRBJ2-7, with D maybe TRBD1 (6 bases). The germline V and J ends were trimmed by 6 bases and 0 bases, with 12 bases remaining between them. Germline V CDR1 and CDR2: SGHVS, FQNEAQ. The CDR3 sequence is 14 residues long. The CDR3 DNA sequence: TGTGCCAGCAGGTTACAGGGTGGCTCCTACGAGCAGTACTTC. Translated, it gives CASRLQGGSYEQYF.

V and J are TRBV6-1 and TRBJ2-5; possible D gene TRBD1, 5 bases. The CDR3 consists of 16 residues. Germline CDR1 and CDR2: MNHNS and SASEGT. Trimming stripped 3 bases from V and 3 bases from J, with 17 bases between. CDR3 nucleotide sequence: TGTGCCAGCAGTGAGATTCCAGGCAGGGCAAAAGAGACCCAGTACTTC. It encodes CASSEIPGRAKETQYF.

This clone was observed once. V is TRBV7-9 and J is TRBJ2-1; possible D gene TRBD2, 7 bases. Germline-derived CDR1 and CDR2 are SEHNR and FQNEAQ (reference sequence). This CDR3 contains 14 residues. This CDR3 is CAGGAQAYDNEQFF. The CDR3, as DNA: TGTGCGGGGGGGGCGCAGGCGTACGACAATGAGCAGTTCTTC.

The rearrangement uses TRBV2 and TRBJ2-3; 11 bases match TRBD2. The CDR3 runs to 16 residues. Germline lookup yields CDR1 SNHLY and CDR2 FYNNEI. V shed 7 bases, J shed 1 base, and the junction held 7 bases outside the gene matches. The CDR3: CASKGVAGGGTDTQYF. CDR3 nucleotides: TGTGCCAGCAAAGGAGTAGCGGGGGGGGGCACAGATACGCAGTATTTT.

This chain connects TRBV9 to TRBJ1-4; the match to TRBD1 covers 12 bases. The CDR3 is 17 amino acids. The J segment lost 5 bases and the V segment lost 4 bases, leaving 9 bases of the junction unmatched. The V gene's germline CDR1 is SGDLS and CDR2 YYNGEE. CDR3 sequence reads: CASSPPGTGGRNEKLFF. The CDR3 coding sequence is TGTGCCAGCAGCCCCCCCGGGACAGGGGGCAGGAATGAAAAACTGTTTTTT.

This chain uses TRBV6-1 with TRBJ1-2; weak D call: TRBD1 (6 bases). The V end lost 8 bases, the J end lost 9 bases, and 19 bases lay between the germline ends. CDR1 and CDR2 from the germline V gene are MNHNS and SASEGT. This CDR3 comprises 13 residues. CDR3 residues: CASAHRVLARYTF. In nucleotides, the CDR3 is TGTGCCAGCGCGCACAGGGTCTTAGCTCGCTACACCTTC.

This clone was seen a single time. V and J are TRBV25-1 and TRBJ1-4, with D possibly matching TRBD1 (5 bases). This CDR3 contains 12 residues. The germline V and J ends were trimmed by 8 bases and 7 bases, with 11 bases remaining between them. The germline V gene encodes CDR1 MGHDK and CDR2 SYGVNS. CDR3 in DNA: TGTGCCAGCGGGGGGTATGTTGAAAAACTGTTTTTT. Translated, it gives CASGGYVEKLFF.

This sequence joins TRBV27 and TRBJ1-5; weak D call: TRBD1 (5 bases). This CDR3 has 15 residues. Germline V gene data show CDR1 as MNHEY and CDR2 as SMNVEV (reference sequence). The V gene lost 5 bases and the J gene lost 0 bases, with 11 bases spanning the gap. Here the CDR3 DNA reads TGTGCCAGCAGTCCTGGGGGGGGTAGCAATCAGCCCCAGCATTTT. Translated: CASSPGGGSNQPQHF.